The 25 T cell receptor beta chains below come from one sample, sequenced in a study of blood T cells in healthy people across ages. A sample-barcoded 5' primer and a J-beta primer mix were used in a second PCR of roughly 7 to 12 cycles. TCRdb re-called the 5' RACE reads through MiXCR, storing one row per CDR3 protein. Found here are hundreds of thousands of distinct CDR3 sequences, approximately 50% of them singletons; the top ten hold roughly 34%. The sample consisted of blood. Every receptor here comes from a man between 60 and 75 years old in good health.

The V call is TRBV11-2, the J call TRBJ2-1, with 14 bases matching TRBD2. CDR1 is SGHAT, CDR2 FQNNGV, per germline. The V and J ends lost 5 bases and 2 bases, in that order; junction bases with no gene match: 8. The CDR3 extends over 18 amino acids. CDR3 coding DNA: TGTGCCAGCAGCCCGGGGACTAGCGGGGGAGGCCCCTACAATGAGCAGTTCTTC. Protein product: CASSPGTSGGGPYNEQFF.

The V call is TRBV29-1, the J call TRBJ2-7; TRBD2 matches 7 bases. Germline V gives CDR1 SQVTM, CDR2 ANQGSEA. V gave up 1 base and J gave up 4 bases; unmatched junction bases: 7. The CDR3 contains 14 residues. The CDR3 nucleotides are TGCAGCGTTGAAGGGTGGCAGGGAGGGTACGAGCAGTACTTC. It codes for CSVEGWQGGYEQYF.

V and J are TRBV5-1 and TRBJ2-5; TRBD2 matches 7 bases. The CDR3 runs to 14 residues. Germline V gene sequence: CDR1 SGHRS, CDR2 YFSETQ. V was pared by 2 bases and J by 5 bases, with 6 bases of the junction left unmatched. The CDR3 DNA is TGCGCCAGCAGCTTTAGCATCGGGGGGGAGACCCAGTACTTC. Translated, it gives CASSFSIGGETQYF.

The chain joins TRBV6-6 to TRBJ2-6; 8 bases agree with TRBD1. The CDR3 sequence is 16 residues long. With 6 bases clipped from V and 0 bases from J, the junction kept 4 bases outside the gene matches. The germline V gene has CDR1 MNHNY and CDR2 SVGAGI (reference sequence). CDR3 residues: CASRDRVGSGANVLTF. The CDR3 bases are TGTGCCAGCAGGGACAGGGTGGGCTCTGGGGCCAACGTCCTGACTTTC.

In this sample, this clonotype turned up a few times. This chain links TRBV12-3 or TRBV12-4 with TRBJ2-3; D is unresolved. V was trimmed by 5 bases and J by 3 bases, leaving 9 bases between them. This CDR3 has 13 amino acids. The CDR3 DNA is TGTGCCAGCAGTCGGTCTGGGACAGATACGCAGTATTTT. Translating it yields CASSRSGTDTQYF.

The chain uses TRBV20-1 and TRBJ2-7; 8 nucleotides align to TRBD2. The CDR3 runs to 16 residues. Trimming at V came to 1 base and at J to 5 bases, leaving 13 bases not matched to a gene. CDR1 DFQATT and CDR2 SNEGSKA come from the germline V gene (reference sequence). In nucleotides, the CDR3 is TGCAGTGCTAGAGGGACCCCACGAGCGGGGGTGAACGAGCAGTACTTC. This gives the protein CSARGTPRAGVNEQYF.

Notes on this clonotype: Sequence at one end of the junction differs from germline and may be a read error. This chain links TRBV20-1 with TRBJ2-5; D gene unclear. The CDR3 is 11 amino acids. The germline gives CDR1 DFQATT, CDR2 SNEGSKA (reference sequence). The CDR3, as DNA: TGCAGTGCCGCCCACCAAGAGGCCCAGTACTTC. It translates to CSAAHQEAQYF.

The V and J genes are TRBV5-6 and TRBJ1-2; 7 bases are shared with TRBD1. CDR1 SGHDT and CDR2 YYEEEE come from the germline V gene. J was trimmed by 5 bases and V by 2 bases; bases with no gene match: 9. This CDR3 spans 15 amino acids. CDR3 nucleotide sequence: TGTGCCAGCAGCTTCGACAGGGTCGCTTATTATGGCTACACCTTC. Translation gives CASSFDRVAYYGYTF.

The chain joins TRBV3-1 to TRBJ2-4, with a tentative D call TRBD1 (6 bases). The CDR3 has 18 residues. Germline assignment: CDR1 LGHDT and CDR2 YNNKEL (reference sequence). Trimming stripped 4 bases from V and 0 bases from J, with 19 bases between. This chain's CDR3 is CASSPPRQETLAKNIQYF. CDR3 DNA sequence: TGTGCCAGCAGCCCGCCTAGACAGGAAACGCTAGCCAAAAACATTCAGTACTTC.

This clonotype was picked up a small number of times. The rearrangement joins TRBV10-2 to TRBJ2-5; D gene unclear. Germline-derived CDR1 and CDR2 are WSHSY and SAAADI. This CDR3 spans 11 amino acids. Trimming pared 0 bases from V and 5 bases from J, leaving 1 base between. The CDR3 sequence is CASSESETQYF. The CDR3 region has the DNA TGCGCCAGCAGTGAGTCGGAGACCCAGTACTTC.

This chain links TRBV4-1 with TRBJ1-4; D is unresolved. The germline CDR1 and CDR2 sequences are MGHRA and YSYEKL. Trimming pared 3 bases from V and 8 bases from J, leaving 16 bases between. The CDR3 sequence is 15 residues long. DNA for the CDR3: TGCGCCAGCAGCCACCTCGGACGTGGGAGGGAAAAACTGTTTTTT. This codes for CASSHLGRGREKLFF.

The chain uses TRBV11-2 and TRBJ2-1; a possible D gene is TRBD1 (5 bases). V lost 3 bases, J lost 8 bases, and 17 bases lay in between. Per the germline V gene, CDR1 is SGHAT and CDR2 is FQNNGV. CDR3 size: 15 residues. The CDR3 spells CASSLGPRVEHEQFF. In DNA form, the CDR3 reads TGTGCCAGCAGCTTGGGTCCCAGGGTGGAACATGAGCAGTTCTTC.

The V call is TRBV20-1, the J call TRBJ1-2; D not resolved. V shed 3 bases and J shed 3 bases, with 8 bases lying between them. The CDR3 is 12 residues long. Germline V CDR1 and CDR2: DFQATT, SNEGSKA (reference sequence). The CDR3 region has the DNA TGCAGTGCTAGCGCAAGCGACTATGGCTACACCTTC. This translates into CSASASDYGYTF.

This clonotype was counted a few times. The CDR3 nucleotides read TGCAGCGTTGTCTCTTCGGGGACACAAAATTTGAACACCGGGGAGCTGTTTTTT. Translating gives CSVVSSGTQNLNTGELFF. The chain combines TRBV29-1 with TRBJ2-2; TRBD1 is a possible D gene (6 bases). The CDR3 is made up of 18 amino acids. From germline, CDR1 is SQVTM and CDR2 ANQGSEA. The V and J ends lost 4 bases and 1 base respectively, with 22 bases between them.

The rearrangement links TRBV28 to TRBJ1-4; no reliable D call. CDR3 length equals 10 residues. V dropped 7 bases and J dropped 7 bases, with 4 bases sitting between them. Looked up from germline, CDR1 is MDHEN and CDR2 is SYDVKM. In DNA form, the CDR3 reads TGTGCCAGCAAGGGTGAAAAACTGTTTTTT. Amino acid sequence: CASKGEKLFF.

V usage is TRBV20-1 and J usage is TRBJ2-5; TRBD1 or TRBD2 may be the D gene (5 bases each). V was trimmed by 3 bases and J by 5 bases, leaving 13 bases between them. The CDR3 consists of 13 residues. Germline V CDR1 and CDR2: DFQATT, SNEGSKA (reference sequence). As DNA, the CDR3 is TGCAGTGCTAGGAGCGGTGCAGGGGAGACCCAGTACTTC. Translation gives CSARSGAGETQYF.

CDR3 loop: CASSITVGGGAPTQYF. CDR3 DNA: TGTGCCAGCAGCATAACCGTGGGCGGGGGGGCCCCGACCCAGTACTTC. V gene TRBV11-2 combines with J gene TRBJ2-5, with 9 bases identical to TRBD2. CDR1 is SGHAT and CDR2 is FQNNGV in the germline V gene. The V gene end was trimmed by 5 bases and the J gene end by 7 bases; junction bases not matched to a gene: 14. CDR3 length: 16 amino acids.

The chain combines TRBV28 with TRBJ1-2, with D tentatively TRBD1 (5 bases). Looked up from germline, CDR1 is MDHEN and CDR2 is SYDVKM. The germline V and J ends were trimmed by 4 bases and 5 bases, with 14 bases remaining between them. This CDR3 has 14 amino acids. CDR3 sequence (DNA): TGTGCCAGCAGTTCCCGGGACCCGTGGTATGGCTACACCTTC. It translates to CASSSRDPWYGYTF.

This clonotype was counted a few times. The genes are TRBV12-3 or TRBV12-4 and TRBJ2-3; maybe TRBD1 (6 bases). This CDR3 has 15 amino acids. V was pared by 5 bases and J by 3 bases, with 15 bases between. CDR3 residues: CASSLGQGFTDTQYF. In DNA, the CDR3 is TGTGCCAGCAGTCTGGGGCAGGGGTTTACAGATACGCAGTATTTT.

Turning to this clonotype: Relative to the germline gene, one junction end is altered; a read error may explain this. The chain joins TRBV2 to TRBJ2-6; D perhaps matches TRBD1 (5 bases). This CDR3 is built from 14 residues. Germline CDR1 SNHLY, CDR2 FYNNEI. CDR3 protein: CASSPGLGANALTF. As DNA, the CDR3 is TGTGCCAGCAGTCCAGGGTTAGGGGCCAACGCCCTGACTTTC. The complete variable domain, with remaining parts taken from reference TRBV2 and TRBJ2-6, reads EPEVTQTPSHQVTQMGQEVILRCVPISNHLYFYWYRQILGQKVEFLVSFYNNEISEKSEIFDDQFSVERPDGSNFTLKIRSTKLEDSAMYFCASSPGLGANALTFGAGSRLTVL.

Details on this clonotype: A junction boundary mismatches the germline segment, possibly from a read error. The CDR3 DNA is TGTGTCAGCAGCGGGAAAGGGACTAGCGGGCCCTACAATGAGCAGTTCTTC. As protein: CVSSGKGTSGPYNEQFF. The chain combines TRBV6-4 with TRBJ2-1; 12 positions match TRBD2. This CDR3 has 17 amino acids. CDR1 and CDR2 (germline): MRHNA, SNTAGT.

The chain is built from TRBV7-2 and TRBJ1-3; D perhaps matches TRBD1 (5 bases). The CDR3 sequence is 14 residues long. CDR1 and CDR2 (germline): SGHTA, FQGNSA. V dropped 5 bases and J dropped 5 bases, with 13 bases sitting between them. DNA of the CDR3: TGTGCCAGCAGCCCAGGGTACGAGAGAAACACCATATATTTT. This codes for CASSPGYERNTIYF.

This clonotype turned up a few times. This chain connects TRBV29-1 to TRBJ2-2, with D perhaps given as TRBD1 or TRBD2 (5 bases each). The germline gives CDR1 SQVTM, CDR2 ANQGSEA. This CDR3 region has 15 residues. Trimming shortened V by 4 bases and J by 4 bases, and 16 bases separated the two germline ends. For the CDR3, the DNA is TGCAGCGTTGGGTCCGGGACGGTGAGCACCGGGGAGCTGTTTTTT. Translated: CSVGSGTVSTGELFF.

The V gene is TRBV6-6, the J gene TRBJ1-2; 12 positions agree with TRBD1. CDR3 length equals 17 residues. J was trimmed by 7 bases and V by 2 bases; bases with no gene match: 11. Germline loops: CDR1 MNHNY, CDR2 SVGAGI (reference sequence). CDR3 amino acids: CASSYTGTGGQAGGYTF. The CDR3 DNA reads TGTGCCAGCAGTTACACCGGGACAGGGGGCCAGGCGGGTGGCTACACCTTC.

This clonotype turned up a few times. The CDR3 DNA reads TGTGCCAGCAGTGAATTTACCCAAGAGACCCAGTACTTC. Protein product: CASSEFTQETQYF. The genes are TRBV6-1 and TRBJ2-5; D is uncertain. There are 13 residues in the CDR3. CDR1 MNHNS and CDR2 SASEGT come from the germline V gene. Trimming left V 2 bases short and J 1 base short, with 5 bases between.